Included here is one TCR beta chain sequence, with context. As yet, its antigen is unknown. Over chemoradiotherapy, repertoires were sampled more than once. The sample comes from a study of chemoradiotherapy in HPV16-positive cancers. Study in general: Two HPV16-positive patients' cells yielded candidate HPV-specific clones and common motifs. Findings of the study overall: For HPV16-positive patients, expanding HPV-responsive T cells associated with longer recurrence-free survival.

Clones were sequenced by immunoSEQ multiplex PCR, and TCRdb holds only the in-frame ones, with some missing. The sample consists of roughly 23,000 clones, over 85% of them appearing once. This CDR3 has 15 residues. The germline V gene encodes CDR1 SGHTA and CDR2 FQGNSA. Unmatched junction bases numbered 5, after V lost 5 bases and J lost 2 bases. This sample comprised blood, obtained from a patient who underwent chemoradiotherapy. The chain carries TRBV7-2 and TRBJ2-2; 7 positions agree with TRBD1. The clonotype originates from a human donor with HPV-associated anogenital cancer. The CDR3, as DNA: TGTGCCAGCAGCGAGGACAGGATAAACACCGGGGAGCTGTTTTTT. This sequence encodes CASSEDRINTGELFF.